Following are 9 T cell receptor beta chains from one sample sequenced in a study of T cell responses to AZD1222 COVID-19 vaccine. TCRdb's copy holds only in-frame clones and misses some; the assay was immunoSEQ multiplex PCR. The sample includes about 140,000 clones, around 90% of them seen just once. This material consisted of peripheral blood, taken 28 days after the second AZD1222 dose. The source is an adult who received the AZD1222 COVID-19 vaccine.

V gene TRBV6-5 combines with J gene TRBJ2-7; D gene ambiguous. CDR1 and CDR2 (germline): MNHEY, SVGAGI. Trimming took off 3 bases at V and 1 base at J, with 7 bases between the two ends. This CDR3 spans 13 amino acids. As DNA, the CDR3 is TGTGCCAGCAGTTATATAGCTTCCTACGAGCAGTACTTC. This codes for CASSYIASYEQYF.

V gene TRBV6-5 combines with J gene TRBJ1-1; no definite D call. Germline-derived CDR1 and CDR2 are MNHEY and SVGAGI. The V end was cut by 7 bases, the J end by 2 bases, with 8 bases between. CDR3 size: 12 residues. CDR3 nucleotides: TGTGCCAGCAAGGGATCCAACACTGAAGCTTTCTTT. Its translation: CASKGSNTEAFF.

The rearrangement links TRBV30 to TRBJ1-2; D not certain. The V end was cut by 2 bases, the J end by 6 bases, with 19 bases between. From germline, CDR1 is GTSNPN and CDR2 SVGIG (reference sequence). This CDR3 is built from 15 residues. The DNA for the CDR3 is TGTGCCTGGAGTCCCGATCTTCCAGGTGGTAATGGCTACACCTTC. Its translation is CAWSPDLPGGNGYTF.

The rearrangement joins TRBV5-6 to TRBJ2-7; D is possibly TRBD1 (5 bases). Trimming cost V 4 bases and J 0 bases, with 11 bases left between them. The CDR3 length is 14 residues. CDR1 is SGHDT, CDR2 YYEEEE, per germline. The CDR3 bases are TGTGCCAGCAGCCCCCCGGACATCTCCTACGAGCAGTACTTC. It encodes CASSPPDISYEQYF.

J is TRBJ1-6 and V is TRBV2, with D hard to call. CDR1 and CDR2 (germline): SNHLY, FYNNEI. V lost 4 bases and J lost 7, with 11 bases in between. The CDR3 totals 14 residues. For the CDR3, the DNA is TGTGCCAGCAGTGTACGGCAGCGAAATTCACCCCTCCACTTT. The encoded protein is CASSVRQRNSPLHF.

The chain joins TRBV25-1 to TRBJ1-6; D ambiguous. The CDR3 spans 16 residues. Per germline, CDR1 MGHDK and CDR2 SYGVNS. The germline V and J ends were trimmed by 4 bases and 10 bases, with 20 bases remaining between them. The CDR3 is CASSGILGWGGSPLHF. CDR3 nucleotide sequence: TGTGCCAGCAGTGGAATATTGGGATGGGGAGGCTCACCCCTCCACTTT. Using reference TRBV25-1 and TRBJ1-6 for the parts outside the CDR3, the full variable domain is EADIYQTPRYLVIGTGKKITLECSQTMGHDKMYWYQQDPGMELHLIHYSYGVNSTEKGDLSSESTVSRIRTEHFPLTLESARPSHTSQYLCASSGILGWGGSPLHFGNGTRLTVT.

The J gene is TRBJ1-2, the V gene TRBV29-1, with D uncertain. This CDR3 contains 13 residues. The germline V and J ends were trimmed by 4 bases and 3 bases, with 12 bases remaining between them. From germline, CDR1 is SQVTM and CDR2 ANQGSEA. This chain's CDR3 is CSVGVGPDYGYTF. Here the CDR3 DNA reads TGCAGCGTTGGGGTAGGGCCAGACTATGGCTACACCTTC.

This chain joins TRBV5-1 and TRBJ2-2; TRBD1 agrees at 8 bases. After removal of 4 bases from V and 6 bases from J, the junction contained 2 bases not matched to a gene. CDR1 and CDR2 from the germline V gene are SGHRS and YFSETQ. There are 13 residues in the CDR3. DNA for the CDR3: TGCGCCAGCAGCGCACAGGGGGCCGGGGAGCTGTTTTTT. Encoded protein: CASSAQGAGELFF.

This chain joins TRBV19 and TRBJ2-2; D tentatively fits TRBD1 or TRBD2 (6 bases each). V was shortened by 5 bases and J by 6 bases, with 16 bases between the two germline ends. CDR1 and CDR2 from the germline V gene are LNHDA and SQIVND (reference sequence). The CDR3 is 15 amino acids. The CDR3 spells CASSAIMRGAGELFF. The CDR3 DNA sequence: TGTGCCAGTAGTGCTATAATGAGGGGGGCCGGGGAGCTGTTTTTT.